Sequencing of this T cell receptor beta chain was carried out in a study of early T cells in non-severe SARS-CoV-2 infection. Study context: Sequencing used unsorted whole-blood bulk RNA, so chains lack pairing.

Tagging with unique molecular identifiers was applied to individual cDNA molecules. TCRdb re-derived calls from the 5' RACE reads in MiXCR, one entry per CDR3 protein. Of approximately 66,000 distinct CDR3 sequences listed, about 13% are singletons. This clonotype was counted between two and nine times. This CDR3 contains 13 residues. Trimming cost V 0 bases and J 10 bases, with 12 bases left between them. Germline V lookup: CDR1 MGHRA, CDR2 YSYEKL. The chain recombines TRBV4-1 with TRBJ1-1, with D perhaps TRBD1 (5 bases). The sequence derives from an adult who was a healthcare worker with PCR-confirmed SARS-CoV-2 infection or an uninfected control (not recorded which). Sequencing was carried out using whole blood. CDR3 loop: CASSQDITRAAFF. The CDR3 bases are TGCGCCAGCAGCCAAGATATAACCAGGGCAGCTTTCTTT.